The present T cell receptor (beta chain) was sequenced within a study of shared clonotypes between healthy human individuals. Some clones are missing from TCRdb's copy, which holds only in-frame ones; the method was immunoSEQ multiplex PCR. The table includes about 2.3 million clones, roughly 92% detected once. The CDR3 length is 16 residues. J was trimmed by 0 bases and V by 6 bases; bases with no gene match: 6. Germline V gives CDR1 SNHLY, CDR2 FYNNEI. The V call is TRBV2, the J call TRBJ2-1; 9 bases match TRBD2. The sequenced material came from naive CD4+ T cells from PBMCs. Subset of the sample: CD45RA+ positively selected. The clonotype was recovered from a man aged 18 to 30 in good health. Some clones in this sample may be carry-over from other donors' samples. The CDR3 region is CASSPTSGLSYNEQFF. CDR3 DNA sequence: TGTGCCAGCAGCCCTACTAGCGGGCTCTCCTACAATGAGCAGTTCTTC.